This entry is about one TCR beta chain. Antigen: not known. The entry originates in a study of yellow fever vaccine responses in identical twins. General study results and limits: Reportedly, the T cell response mounted by twins to vaccine seemed partly convergent, partly personalized.

Using its own MiXCR run on the RT-PCR reads, TCRdb lists one record per CDR3 protein. The sample contains 15,000 to 20,000 distinct CDR3 sequences, roughly 85% of which appear only once. The CDR3 is 16 amino acids. CDR1 and CDR2 (germline): SGHAT, FQDESV (reference sequence). After removal of 3 bases from V and 6 bases from J, the junction contained 11 bases not matched to a gene. V gene TRBV11-1 combines with J gene TRBJ2-1, with 7 bases identical to TRBD1. The sequence was collected from a woman under 30 who received the yellow fever vaccine. The input for sequencing was T cells from blood (PBMCs), unsorted or a sorted subset (not recorded which), taken before or after yellow fever vaccination (not recorded which). CDR3 protein: CASSFRLGQLLNEQFF. The CDR3 DNA sequence: TGTGCCAGCAGCTTTAGGTTGGGACAGTTACTCAATGAGCAGTTCTTC.